This entry lists 2 T cell receptor beta chains sequenced from one sample in a study of T cells in Graves' hyperthyroidism and ophthalmopathy. RNA transcripts gave rise to amplified TCR beta CDR3 regions. With the HTBI primer set, the TCR CDR3 went through a first round of RT-PCR. One entry per CDR3 protein results from TCRdb running MiXCR on the multiplex PCR reads. The sample comprises approximately 740,000 distinct CDR3 sequences, 13% to 15% of which are singletons, and about 10% rests with the top ten. Sample: blood. These receptors came from a woman younger than 30 with Graves' hyperthyroidism.

This clonotype has ten or more counts. The rearrangement uses TRBV7-8 and TRBJ1-1; D is unclear. From germline, CDR1 is SGHVS and CDR2 FQNEAQ. This CDR3 has 14 amino acids. The ends were cut back, 6 bases at V and 1 base at J, with 12 bases in the middle. The CDR3 sequence: CASRLLRGNTEAFF. CDR3 bases: TGTGCCAGCAGGCTTCTTCGGGGGAACACTGAAGCTTTCTTT.

This clonotype was observed many times. The rearrangement joins TRBV19 to TRBJ2-3; the D gene is possibly TRBD2 (5 bases). Germline CDR1 LNHDA, CDR2 SQIVND (reference sequence). The CDR3 contains 13 residues. The V end was cut by 4 bases, the J end by 0 bases, with 5 bases between. The CDR3, as DNA: TGTGCCAGTAGTAGCGGGAGCACAGATACGCAGTATTTT. It is translated as CASSSGSTDTQYF. The full variable domain, its missing parts supplied by reference TRBV19 and TRBJ2-3, is DGGITQSPKYLFRKEGQNVTLSCEQNLNHDAMYWYRQDPGQGLRLIYYSQIVNDFQKGDIAEGYSVSREKKESFPLTVTSAQKNPTAFYLCASSSGSTDTQYFGPGTRLTVL.